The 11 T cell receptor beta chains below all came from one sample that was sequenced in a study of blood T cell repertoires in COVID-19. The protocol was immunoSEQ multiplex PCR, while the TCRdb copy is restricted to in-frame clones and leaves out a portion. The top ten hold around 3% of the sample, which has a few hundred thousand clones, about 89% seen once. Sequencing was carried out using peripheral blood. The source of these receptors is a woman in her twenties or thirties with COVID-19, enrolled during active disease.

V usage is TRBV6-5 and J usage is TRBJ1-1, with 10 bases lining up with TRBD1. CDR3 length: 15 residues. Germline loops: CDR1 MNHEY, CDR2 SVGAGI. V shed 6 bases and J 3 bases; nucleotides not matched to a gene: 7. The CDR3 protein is CASRARQGADTEAFF. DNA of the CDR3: TGTGCCAGCAGGGCCCGACAGGGGGCGGACACTGAAGCTTTCTTT.

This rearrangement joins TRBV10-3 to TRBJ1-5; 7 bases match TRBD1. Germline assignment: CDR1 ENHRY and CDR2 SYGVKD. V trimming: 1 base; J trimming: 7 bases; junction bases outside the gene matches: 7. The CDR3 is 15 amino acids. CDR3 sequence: CAISEFSTGVQPQHF. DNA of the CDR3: TGTGCCATCAGTGAGTTTAGCACAGGGGTCCAGCCCCAGCATTTT.

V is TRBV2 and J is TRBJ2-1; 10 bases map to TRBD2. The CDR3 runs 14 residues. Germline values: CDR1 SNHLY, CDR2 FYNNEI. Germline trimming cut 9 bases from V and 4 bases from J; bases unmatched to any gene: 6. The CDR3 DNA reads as TGTGCCAGAGGGGGACTAGCGTCGTACAATGAGCAGTTCTTC. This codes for CARGGLASYNEQFF. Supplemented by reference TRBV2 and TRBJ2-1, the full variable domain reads EPEVTQTPSHQVTQMGQEVILRCVPISNHLYFYWYRQILGQKVEFLVSFYNNEISEKSEIFDDQFSVERPDGSNFTLKIRSTKLEDSAMYFCARGGLASYNEQFFGPGTRLTVL.

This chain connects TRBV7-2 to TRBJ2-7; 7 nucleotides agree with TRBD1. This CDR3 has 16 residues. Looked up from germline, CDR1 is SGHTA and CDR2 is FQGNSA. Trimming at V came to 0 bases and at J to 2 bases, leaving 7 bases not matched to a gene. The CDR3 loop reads CASSLATGAGAYEQYF. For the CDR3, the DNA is TGTGCCAGCAGCTTAGCAACAGGGGCCGGGGCCTACGAGCAGTACTTC.

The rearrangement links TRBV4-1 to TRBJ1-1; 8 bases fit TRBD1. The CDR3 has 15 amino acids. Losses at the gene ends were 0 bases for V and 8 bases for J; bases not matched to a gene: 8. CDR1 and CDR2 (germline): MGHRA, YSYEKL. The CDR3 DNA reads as TGCGCCAGCAGCCAAGATCCCGGACAGGGTGAGGAAGCTTTCTTT. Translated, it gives CASSQDPGQGEEAFF.

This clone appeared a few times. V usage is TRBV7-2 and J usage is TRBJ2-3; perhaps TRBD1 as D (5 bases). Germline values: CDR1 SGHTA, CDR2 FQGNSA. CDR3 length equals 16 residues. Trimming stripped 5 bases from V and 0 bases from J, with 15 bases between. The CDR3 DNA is TGTGCCAGCAGCCAGATTACAGGTTTTAGCACAGATACGCAGTATTTT. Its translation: CASSQITGFSTDTQYF.

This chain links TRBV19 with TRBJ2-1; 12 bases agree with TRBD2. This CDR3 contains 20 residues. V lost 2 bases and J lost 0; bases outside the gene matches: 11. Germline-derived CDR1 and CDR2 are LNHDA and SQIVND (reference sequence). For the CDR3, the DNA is TGTGCCAGTAGTATACTGGCTAGCGGGAGGGTCATAAGCTCCTACAATGAGCAGTTCTTC. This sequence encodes CASSILASGRVISSYNEQFF.

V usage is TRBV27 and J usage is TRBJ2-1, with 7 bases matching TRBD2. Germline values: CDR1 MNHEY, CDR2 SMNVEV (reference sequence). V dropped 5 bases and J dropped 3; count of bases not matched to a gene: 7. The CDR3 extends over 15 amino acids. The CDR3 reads CASSPSTSHYNEQFF. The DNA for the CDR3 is TGTGCCAGCAGTCCGTCGACTAGCCACTACAATGAGCAGTTCTTC.

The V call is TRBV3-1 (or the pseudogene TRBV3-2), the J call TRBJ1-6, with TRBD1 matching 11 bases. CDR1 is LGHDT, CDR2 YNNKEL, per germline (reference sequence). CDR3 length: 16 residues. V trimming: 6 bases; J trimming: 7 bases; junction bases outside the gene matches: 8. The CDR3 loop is CASSPRDRGNNSPLHF. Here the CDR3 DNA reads TGTGCCAGCAGTCCCCGGGACAGGGGGAACAATTCACCCCTCCACTTT.

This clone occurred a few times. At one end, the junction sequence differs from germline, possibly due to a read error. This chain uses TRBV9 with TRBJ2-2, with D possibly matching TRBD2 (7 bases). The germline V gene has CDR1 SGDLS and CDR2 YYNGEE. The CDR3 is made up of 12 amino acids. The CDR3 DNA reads TGTGCCAGCAGCGTAGGGGAGGGGGTGCTGTTTTTT. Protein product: CASSVGEGVLFF.

CDR3 in amino acids: CASSPDIGYEQYF. In nucleotides, the CDR3 is TGTGCCAGCTCACCGGACATCGGCTACGAGCAGTACTTC. V gene TRBV18 combines with J gene TRBJ2-7; weak D call: TRBD1 (5 bases). Germline CDR1 and CDR2: KGHSH and LQKENI. This CDR3 contains 13 residues. V was pared by 3 bases and J by 3 bases, with 9 bases between.